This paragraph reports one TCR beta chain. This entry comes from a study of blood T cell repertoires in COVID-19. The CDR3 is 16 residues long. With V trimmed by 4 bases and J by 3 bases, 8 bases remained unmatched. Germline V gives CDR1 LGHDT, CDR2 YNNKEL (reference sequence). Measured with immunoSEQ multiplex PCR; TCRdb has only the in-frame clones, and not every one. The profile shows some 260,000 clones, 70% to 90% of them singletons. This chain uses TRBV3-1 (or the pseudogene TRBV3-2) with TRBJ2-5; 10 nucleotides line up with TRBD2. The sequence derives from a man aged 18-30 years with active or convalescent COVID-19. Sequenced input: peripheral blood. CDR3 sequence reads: CASSLAGLAVEETQYF. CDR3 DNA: TGTGCCAGCAGCCTGGCCGGACTAGCGGTCGAAGAGACCCAGTACTTC.